The present T cell receptor (beta chain) was sequenced within a study of cytomegalovirus exposure and HLA in healthy donors. The V end lost 3 bases, the J end lost 3 bases, and 6 bases lay between the germline ends. Germline V gives CDR1 LNHDA, CDR2 SQIVND (reference sequence). The CDR3 sequence is 13 residues long. This PCR relied on a set of 60 Vbeta primers and 13 Jbeta primers. The data were produced by immunoSEQ multiplex PCR, yet TCRdb's version contains in-frame clones alone and is incomplete. The data contain about 140,000 clones, 82% of them seen just once; the ten biggest clones take up about 3.4%.

The TCR was taken from a male donor in good health and CMV-seronegative. The specimen sequenced was PBMCs. The J gene is TRBJ2-1, the V gene TRBV19, with TRBD2 as a possible D gene (5 bases). CDR3 sequence reads: CASSIDYYNEQFF. The CDR3, as DNA: TGTGCCAGTAGTATCGACTACTACAATGAGCAGTTCTTC.